This TCR beta chain was captured in a study of cytomegalovirus exposure and HLA in healthy donors. Separate from the roughly 700-subject first cohort, the approximately 120-subject validation cohort was the one that the donors belonged to. Only in-frame clones appear in the TCRdb table, and some are missing; sequencing was by immunoSEQ multiplex PCR. The sample includes 250,000 to 400,000 clones, 87% of them seen just once. The CDR3 consists of 11 residues. V lost 11 bases and J 3 bases, leaving 8 bases between the germline ends. Germline V lookup: CDR1 MNHEY, CDR2 SVGAGI. The sequencing input was PBMCs. The sequence was collected from a woman aged 30 to 39 in good health and CMV-seropositive. This chain connects TRBV6-5 to TRBJ2-1, with D uncertain. The CDR3 DNA follows: TGTGCCTCGACCTACTACAATGAGCAGTTCTTC. Translated, it gives CASTYYNEQFF.